Described below is a single T cell receptor beta chain sequence and its context. The method was immunoSEQ multiplex PCR; TCRdb's version includes in-frame clones alone and lacks a portion of them. This table has 50,000 or so clones, roughly 89% appearing once. This sample was taken from a study of OX40 agonist ivuxolimab in advanced cancers. Study background: The dose-escalation group included hepatocellular carcinoma, melanoma, renal cell carcinoma and head and neck cancer.

The sample was CD4+ or CD8+ T cells sorted from blood, taken in a trial of the OX40 agonist ivuxolimab. This TCR derives from an adult with an advanced solid tumor such as melanoma, head and neck, liver or kidney cancer.

CDR3 protein: CSVATHRERYEKLFF. The CDR3 DNA is TGCAGCGTCGCAACCCACAGGGAGCGTTATGAAAAACTGTTTTTT. The gene calls are TRBV29-1 and TRBJ1-4, with a weak D call TRBD1 (6 bases). Germline CDR1 SQVTM, CDR2 ANQGSEA. The germline V and J ends were trimmed by 6 bases and 6 bases, with 20 bases remaining between them. The CDR3 extends over 15 amino acids.